The present TCR beta chain was sequenced within a study of T cells in localized non-small cell lung cancer. Method: immunoSEQ multiplex PCR; TCRdb's copy keeps in-frame clones and lacks some. The sample carries tens of thousands of clones, roughly 80% recorded once. CDR3 length: 15 residues. Germline loops: CDR1 SGHDT, CDR2 YYEEEE. Between the trimmed V and J ends, which lost 0 bases and 6 bases, there was a span of 16 bases. The V gene is TRBV5-6, the J gene TRBJ2-7, with a possible D match to TRBD2 (6 bases). This specimen was PBMCs, taken before any cancer treatment. This clonotype was obtained from a man between 40 and 75 years old with stage II squamous cell lung carcinoma. The CDR3 nucleotides are TGTGCCAGCAGCTTGGACAACGGGGGTTGGATCGAGCAGTACTTC. This encodes CASSLDNGGWIEQYF.